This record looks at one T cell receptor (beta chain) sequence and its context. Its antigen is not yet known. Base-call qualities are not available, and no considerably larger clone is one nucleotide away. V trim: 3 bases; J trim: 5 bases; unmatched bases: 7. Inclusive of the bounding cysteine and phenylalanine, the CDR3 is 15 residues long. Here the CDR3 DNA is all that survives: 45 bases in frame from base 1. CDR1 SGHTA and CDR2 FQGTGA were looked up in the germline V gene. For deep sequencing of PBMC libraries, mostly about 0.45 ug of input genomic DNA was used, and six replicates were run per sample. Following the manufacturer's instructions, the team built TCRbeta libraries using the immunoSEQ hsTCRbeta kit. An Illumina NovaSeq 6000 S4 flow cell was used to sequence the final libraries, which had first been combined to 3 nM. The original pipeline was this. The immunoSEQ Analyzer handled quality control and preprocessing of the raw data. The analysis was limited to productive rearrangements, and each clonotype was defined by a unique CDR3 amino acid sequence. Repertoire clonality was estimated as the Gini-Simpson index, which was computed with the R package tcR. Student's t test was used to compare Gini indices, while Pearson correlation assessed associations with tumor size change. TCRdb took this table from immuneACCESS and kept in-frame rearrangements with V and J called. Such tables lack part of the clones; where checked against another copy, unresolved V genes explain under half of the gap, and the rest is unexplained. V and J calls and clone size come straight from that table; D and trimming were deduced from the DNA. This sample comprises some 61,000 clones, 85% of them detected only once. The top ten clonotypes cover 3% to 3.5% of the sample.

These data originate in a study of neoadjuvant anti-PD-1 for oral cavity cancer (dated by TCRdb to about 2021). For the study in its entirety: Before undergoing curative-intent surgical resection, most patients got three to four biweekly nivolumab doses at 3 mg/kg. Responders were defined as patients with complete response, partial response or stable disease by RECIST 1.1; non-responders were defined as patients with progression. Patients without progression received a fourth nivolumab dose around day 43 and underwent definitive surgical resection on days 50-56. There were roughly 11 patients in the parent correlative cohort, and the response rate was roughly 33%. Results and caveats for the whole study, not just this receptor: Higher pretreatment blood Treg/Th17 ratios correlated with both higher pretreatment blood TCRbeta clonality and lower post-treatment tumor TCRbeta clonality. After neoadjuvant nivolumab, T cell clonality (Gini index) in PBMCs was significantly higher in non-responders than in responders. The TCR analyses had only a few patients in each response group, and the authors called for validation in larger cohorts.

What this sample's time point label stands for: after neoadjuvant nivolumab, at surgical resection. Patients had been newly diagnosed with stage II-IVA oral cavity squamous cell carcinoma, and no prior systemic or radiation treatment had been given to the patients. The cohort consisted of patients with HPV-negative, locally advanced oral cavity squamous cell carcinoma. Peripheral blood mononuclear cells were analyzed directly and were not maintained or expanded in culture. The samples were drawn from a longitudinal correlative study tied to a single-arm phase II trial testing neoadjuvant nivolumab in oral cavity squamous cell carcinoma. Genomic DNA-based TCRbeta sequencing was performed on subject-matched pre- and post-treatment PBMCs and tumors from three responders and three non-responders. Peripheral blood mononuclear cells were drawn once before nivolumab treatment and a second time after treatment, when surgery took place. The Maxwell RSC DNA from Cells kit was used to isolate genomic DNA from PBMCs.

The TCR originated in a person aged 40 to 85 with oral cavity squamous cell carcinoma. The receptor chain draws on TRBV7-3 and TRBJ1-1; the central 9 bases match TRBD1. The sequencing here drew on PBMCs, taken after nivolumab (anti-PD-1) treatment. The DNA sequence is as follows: TGTGCCAGCAGCTTCACAGGGGGCGGGGGTACTGAAGCTTTCTTT. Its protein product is CASSFTGGGGTEAFF.